This T cell receptor beta chain originates from a study of blood T cells in healthy people across ages (dated by TCRdb to 2015 to 2017). Study-level background: In model experiments, template switching captured roughly one uniquely barcoded TCR beta cDNA molecule for every two T cells. Age-related changes in TCR beta repertoire diversity were measured in the study by deep sequencing normalized with unique cDNA molecular identifiers. Four age groups were formed from the donors: young (average 16 years), middle-aged (around 39), aged (about 68) and long-lived (about 75). To avoid experimental bias, donors of different ages were randomly spread across the sequencing lanes. Two additional independent replicas of 1 million unique cDNA reads from the same blood draw were analyzed for two donors (one aged 18 to 30 and one aged 80 or older).

Donors were about 36 systemically healthy Caucasian individuals from Russia aged roughly 6 to 90 years. Each donor gave about 11 milliliters of peripheral blood, drawn into EDTA-treated Vacutainer tubes. Ficoll-Paque density-gradient centrifugation was used to isolate PBMCs, with at least 6.5 million per sample. Total RNA was extracted from PBMCs with Trizol reagent, with at least 5 micrograms obtained per sample. The percentages of naive CD45RAhigh/CD27high T cells were determined by flow cytometry on a PBMC aliquot from every donor. This clonotype was seen only a few times. Its recognized antigen is unknown. It has no much larger one-base neighbor in the sample; base qualities were not kept. Summary of the overall study and its limitations: Bulk unsorted PBMC profiling prevented conclusive comparison of naive and antigen-experienced compartments. The percentage of naive T cells measured by flow cytometry correlated strongly with observed TCR beta diversity. Because the CMV infection status of the donors was unknown, age-related changes in expanded clonotypes may potentially have been confounded. Compared with the aged group, the long-lived group had more naive CD4+ T cells, fewer expanded clones and increased TCR diversity, suggesting age selection. Observed TCR beta diversity per million T cells fell roughly linearly with age, and a significant reduction was already apparent by age roughly 40. Estimates of total diversity from one million sequenced T cells were regarded as lower bounds and underestimates.

Including the terminal cysteine and phenylalanine, the CDR3 comprises 14 residues. Just CDR3 DNA is preserved here, 42 bases in frame from base 1. The library relied on 5' RACE. TCRdb names Illumina HiSeq 2500 as the instrument used. A second PCR of roughly 7 to 11 cycles was run with a J-beta primer mix and a sample-barcoded 5' primer. A template-switch 5' adaptor carrying 12 random nucleotides introduced a unique molecular identifier onto each TCR beta cDNA molecule. Each sample yielded at least 2.5 million CDR3-containing paired-end reads. First-strand cDNA synthesis was performed from all RNA using the Mint cDNA synthesis kit, with priming by a TRBC-specific oligonucleotide. Following uracil-DNA glycosylase treatment, a first 18-cycle PCR with universal primers M1SS and BC2_uni_R was performed on all cDNA. The paper's data handling went like this. Each sample was normalized by randomly selecting 1 million high-quality reads, each carrying a distinct molecular identifier. Instead of being binned into consensus sequences, reads with shared molecular identifiers were discarded. MiTCR, set to a Q25 quality threshold and the strictest error-elimination algorithm, was used for CDR3 identification, clonotype clustering and error correction. A nonparametric unseen species model with Euler transformation was used to estimate a lower bound on total TCR beta diversity. TCRdb cleaned the public reads at Q25 with fastp, built clones with MiXCR and kept in-frame beta chains. Under each unique CDR3 protein, matching rows form one entry showing the most common genes and DNA. TCRdb's processing, not the authors' own work, is the source of the V and J calls. The table for this sample lists 650,000 to 950,000 distinct CDR3 sequences; approximately 48% of them were counted only once. In total, the top ten clones hold 15% to 25% of the sample.

The V gene is TRBV21-1 and the J gene is TRBJ2-7. TRBV21-1 constitutes a pseudogene. This TCR was recovered from a man aged 55 to 70 in good health. Sequenced input: blood. Here the CDR3 is given as CASKWTGSSYEQYF. The DNA is TGTGCCAGCAAGTGGACAGGAAGCTCCTACGAGCAGTACTTC.